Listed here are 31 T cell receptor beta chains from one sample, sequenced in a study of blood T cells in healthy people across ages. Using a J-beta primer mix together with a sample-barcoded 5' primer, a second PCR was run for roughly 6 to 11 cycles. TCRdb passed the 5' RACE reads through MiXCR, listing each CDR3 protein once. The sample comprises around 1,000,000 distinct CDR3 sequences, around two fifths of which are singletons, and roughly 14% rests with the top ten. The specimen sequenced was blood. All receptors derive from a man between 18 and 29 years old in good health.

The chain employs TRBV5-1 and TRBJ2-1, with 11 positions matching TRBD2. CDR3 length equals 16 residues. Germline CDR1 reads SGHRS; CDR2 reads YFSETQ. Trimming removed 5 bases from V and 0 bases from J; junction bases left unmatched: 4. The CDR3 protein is CASRGSGGVSYNEQFF. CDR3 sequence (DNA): TGCGCCAGCAGAGGTAGCGGGGGGGTCTCCTACAATGAGCAGTTCTTC.

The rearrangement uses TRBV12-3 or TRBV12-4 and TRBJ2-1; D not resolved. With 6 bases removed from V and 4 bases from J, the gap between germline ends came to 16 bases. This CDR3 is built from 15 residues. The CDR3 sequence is CASSPSSAVYNEQFF. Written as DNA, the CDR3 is TGTGCCAGCAGCCCCTCGTCCGCGGTATACAATGAGCAGTTCTTC.

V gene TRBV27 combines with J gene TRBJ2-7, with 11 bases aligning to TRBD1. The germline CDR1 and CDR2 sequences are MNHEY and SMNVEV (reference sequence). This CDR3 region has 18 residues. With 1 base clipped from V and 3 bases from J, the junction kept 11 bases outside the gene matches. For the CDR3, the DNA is TGTGCCAGCAGTTTATTATGGGGAGATGGGACAGGGGGCTACGAGCAGTACTTC. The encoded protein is CASSLLWGDGTGGYEQYF.

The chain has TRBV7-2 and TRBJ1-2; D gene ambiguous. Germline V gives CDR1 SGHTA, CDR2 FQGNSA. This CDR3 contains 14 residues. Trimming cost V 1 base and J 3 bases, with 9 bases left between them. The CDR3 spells CASSLGPVDYGYTF. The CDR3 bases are TGTGCCAGCAGCTTAGGCCCGGTCGACTATGGCTACACCTTC.

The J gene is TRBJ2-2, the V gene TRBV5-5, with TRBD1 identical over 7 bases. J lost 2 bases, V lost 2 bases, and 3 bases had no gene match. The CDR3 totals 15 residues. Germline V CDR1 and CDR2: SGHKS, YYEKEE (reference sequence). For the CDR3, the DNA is TGTGCCAGCAGCTTCGACAGGGTCAACACCGGGGAGCTGTTTTTT. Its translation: CASSFDRVNTGELFF.

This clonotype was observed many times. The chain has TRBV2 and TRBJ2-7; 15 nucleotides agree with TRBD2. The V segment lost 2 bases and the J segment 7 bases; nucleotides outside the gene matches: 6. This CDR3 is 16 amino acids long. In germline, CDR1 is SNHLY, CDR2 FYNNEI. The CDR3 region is CASSELGLAGGYEQYF. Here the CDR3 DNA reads TGTGCCAGCAGTGAACTAGGACTAGCGGGGGGGTATGAGCAGTACTTC.

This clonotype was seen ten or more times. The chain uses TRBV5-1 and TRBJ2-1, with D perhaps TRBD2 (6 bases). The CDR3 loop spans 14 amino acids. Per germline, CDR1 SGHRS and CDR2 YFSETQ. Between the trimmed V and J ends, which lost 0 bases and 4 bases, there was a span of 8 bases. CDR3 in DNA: TGCGCCAGCAGCTTGGTTAGCGGATACAATGAGCAGTTCTTC. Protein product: CASSLVSGYNEQFF.

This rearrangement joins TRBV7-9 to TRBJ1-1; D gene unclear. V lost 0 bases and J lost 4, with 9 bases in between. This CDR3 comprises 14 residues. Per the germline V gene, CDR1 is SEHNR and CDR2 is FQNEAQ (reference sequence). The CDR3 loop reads CASSLADQFTEAFF. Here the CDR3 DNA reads TGTGCCAGCAGCTTAGCTGACCAGTTCACTGAAGCTTTCTTT.

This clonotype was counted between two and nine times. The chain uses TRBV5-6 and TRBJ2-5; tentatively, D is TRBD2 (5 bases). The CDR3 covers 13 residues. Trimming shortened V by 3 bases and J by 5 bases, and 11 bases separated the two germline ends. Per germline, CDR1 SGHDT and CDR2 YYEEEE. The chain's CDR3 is CASSYFWEETQYF. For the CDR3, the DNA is TGTGCCAGCAGCTACTTTTGGGAGGAGACCCAGTACTTC.

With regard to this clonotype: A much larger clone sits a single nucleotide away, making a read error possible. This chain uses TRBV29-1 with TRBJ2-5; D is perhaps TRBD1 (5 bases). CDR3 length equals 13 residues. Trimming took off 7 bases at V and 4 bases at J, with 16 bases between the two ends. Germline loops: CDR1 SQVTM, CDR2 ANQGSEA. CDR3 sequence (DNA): TGCAGCGCTGACAGATTAATTAGAGAGACCCAGTACTTC. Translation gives CSADRLIRETQYF.

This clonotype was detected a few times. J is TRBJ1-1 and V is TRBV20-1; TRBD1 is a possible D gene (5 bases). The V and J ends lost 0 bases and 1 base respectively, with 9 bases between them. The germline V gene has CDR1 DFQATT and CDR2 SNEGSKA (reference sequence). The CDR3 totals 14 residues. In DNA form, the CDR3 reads TGCAGTGCTAGAGAGGGGGGAGAGAACACTGAAGCTTTCTTT. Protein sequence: CSAREGGENTEAFF.

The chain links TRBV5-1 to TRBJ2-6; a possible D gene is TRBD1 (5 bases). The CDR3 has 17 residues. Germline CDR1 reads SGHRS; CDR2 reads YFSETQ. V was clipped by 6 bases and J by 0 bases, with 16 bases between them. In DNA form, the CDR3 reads TGCGCCAGCACAGTCAGGGAATCTCACTCTGGGGCCAACGTCCTGACTTTC. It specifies CASTVRESHSGANVLTF.

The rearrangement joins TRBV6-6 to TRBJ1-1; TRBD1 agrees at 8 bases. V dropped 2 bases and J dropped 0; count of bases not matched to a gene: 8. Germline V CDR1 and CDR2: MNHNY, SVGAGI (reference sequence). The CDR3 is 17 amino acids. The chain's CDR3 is CASSYRADRVMNTEAFF. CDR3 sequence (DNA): TGTGCCAGCAGTTACCGGGCGGACAGGGTGATGAACACTGAAGCTTTCTTT.

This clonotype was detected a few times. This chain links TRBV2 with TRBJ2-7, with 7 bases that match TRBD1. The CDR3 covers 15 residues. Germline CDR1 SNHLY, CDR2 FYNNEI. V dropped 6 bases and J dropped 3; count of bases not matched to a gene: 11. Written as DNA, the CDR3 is TGTGCCAGCAGCCACCCTTGGGACAGTTACTACGAGCAGTACTTC. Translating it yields CASSHPWDSYYEQYF.

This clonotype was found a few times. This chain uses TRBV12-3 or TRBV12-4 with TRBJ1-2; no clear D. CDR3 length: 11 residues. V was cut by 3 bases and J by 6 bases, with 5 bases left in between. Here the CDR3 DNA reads TGTGCCAGCAGTTTCAAAAATGGCTACACCTTC. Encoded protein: CASSFKNGYTF.

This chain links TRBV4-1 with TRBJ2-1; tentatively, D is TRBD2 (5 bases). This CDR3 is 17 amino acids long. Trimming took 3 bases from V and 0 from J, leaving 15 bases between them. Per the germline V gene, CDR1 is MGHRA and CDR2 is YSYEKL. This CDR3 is CASSQDSTSSSYNEQFF. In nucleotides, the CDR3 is TGCGCCAGCAGCCAGGACTCGACTTCCAGCTCCTACAATGAGCAGTTCTTC.

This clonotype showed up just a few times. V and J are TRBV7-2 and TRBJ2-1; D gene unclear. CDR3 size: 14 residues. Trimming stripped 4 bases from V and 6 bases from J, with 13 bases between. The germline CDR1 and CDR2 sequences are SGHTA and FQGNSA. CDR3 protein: CASSSRQVGNEQFF. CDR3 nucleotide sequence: TGTGCCAGCAGCTCCCGCCAAGTAGGCAATGAGCAGTTCTTC.

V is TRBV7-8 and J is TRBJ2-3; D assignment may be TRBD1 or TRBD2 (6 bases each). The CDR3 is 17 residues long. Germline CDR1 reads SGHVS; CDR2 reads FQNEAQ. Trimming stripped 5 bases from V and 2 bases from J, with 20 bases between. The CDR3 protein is CASSPRRGLPPTDTQYF. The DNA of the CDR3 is TGTGCCAGCAGCCCCCGTCGGGGGCTTCCCCCCACAGATACGCAGTATTTT.

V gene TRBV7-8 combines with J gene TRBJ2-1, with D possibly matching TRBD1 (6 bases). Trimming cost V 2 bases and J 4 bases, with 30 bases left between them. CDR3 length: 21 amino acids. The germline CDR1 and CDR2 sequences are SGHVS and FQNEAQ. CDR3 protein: CASSLSEDSPWDPGTYNEQFF. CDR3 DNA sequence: TGTGCCAGCAGCTTATCGGAGGACAGTCCCTGGGACCCGGGCACTTACAATGAGCAGTTCTTC.

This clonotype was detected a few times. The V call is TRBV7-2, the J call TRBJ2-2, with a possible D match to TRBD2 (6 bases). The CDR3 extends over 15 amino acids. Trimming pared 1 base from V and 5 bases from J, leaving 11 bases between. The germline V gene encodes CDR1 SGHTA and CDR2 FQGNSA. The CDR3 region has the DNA TGTGCCAGCAGCTTAGAACTAGCTAAAACCGGGGAGCTGTTTTTT. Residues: CASSLELAKTGELFF.

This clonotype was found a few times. The CDR3 loop reads CAGKGPHTEAFF. The CDR3 nucleotides read TGTGCCGGGAAAGGGCCGCACACTGAAGCTTTCTTT. The chain joins TRBV6-2 or TRBV6-3 to TRBJ1-1; D ambiguous. V lost 11 bases, J lost 3 bases, and 13 bases lay in between. Germline CDR1 MNHEY, CDR2 SVGEGT. This CDR3 is 12 amino acids long.

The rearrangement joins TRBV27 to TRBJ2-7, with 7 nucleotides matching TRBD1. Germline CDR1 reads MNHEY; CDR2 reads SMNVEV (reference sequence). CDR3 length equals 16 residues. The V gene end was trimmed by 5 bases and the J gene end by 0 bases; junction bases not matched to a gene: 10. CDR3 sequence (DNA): TGTGCCAGCAGTGCCAGCCGAGGGACAGTCTCCTACGAGCAGTACTTC. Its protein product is CASSASRGTVSYEQYF.

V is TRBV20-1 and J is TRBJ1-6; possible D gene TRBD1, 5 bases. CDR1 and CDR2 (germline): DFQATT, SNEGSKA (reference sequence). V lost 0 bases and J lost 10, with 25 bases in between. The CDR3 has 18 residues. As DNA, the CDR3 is TGCAGTGCTAGAGATGCGGGGCAGTCAACCCGGTTGGGGTCACCCCTCCACTTT. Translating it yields CSARDAGQSTRLGSPLHF.

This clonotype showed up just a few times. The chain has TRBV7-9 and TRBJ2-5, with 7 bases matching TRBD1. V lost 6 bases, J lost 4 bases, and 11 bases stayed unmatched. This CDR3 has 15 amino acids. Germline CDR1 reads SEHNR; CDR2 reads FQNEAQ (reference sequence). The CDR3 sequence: CASSSQTGLVETQYF. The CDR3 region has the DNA TGTGCCAGCAGTTCCCAGACAGGGCTAGTAGAGACCCAGTACTTC.

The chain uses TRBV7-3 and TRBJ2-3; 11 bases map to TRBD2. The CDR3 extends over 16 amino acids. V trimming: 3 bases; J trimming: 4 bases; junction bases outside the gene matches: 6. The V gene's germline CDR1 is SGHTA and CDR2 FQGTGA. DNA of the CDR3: TGTGCCAGCAGCTTGGGGACTAGCGGAGTTGCAGATACGCAGTATTTT. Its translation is CASSLGTSGVADTQYF.

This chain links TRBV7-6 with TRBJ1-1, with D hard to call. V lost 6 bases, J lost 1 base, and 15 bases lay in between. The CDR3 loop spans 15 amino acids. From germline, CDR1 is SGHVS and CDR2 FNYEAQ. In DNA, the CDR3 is TGTGCCAGCAGGCAAATTATTCAGGAGAACACTGAAGCTTTCTTT. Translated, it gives CASRQIIQENTEAFF.

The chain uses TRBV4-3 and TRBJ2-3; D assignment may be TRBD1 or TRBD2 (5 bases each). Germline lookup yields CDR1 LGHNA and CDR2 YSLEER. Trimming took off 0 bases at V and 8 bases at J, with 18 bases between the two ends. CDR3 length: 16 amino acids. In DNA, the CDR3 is TGCGCCAGCAGCCAAGAGTCAGGGCCGAAGGGGACTACGCAGTATTTT. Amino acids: CASSQESGPKGTTQYF.

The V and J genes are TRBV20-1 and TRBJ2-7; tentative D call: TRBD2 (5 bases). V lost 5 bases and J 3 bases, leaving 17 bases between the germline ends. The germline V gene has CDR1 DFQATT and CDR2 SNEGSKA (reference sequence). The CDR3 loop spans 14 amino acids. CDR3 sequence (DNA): TGCAGTGCTGGAATGGCAGCGGCTAACTACGAGCAGTACTTC. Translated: CSAGMAAANYEQYF.

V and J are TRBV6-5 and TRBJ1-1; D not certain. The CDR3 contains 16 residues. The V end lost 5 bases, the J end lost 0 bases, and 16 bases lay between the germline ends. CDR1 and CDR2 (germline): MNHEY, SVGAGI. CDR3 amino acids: CASSPDGGEMNTEAFF. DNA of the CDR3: TGTGCCAGCAGTCCCGACGGAGGCGAGATGAACACTGAAGCTTTCTTT.

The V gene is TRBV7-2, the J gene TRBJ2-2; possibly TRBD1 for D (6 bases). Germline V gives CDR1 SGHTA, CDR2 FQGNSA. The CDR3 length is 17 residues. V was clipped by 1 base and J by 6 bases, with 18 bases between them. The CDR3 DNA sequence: TGTGCCAGCAGCTTAGACCAACAGGGTCGAGGGTCCGGGGAGCTGTTTTTT. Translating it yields CASSLDQQGRGSGELFF.

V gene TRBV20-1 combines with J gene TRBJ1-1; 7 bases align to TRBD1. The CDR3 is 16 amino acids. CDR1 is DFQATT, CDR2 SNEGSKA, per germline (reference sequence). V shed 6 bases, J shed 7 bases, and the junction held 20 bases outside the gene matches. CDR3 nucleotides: TGCAGTGCCCCAGGGACAGAAGTGGGCCTTTGGAGTGAAGCTTTCTTT. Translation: CSAPGTEVGLWSEAFF.